This TCR beta chain was sequenced in a study of blood T cell repertoires in COVID-19. Study-wide context: PBMCs, B-cell-depleted T cells, or T cells were the source of the cDNA or gDNA that made up the material.

This CDR3 region has 16 residues. Germline-derived CDR1 and CDR2 are DFQATT and SNEGSKA (reference sequence). The ends were cut back, 3 bases at V and 0 bases at J, with 16 bases in the middle. Data came from immunoSEQ multiplex PCR; TCRdb stores just in-frame clones and leaves some out. The data contain 300,000 to 400,000 clones, more than 70% of them singletons. The sample taken for sequencing was peripheral blood. This TCR derives from a woman in her 70s with COVID-19, enrolled during active disease. The chain is built from TRBV20-1 and TRBJ2-3, with TRBD1 as a possible D gene (5 bases). The CDR3 DNA follows: TGCAGTGCTAGTGTAGGGGAAACAGAAAGCACAGATACGCAGTATTTT. It translates to CSASVGETESTDTQYF.